Here is one T cell receptor beta chain with its context. What it recognizes is unknown. 5' RACE with UMI labels generated the TRB cDNA libraries. TCRdb reanalyzed the 5' RACE reads and collapses them to one entry per CDR3 protein, without DNA. The sample's table shows over 80,000 distinct CDR3 sequences. Germline V gives CDR1 SGHVS, CDR2 FNYEAQ. The CDR3 has 14 residues. The data were taken from a study of CXCR3-negative and CXCR3-positive naive CD8 T cells. Naive CD8+ T cells had a CD45RO-CCR7+CD27+CD95- phenotype. Whole-study findings and limits: Naive subsets did not differ in surface CD5, and the authors estimated TCR strength using properties of the TRB CDR3.

The sample consisted of naive CXCR3- CD8+ T cells from blood. Noted subset: CD45RO-CCR7+CD27+CD95- naive CD8+ T cells lacking CXCR3 (TNR3-). The chain links TRBV7-6 to TRBJ2-3; TCRdb's D gene call, TRBD1, goes unchecked for lack of DNA. This clonotype was sampled from a human donor in good health. Some clones in this sample may be carry-over from other donors' samples. CDR3 residues: CASRAGEAGDTQYF.